These T cell receptor beta chains were read from a single sample in a study of T cell repertoires in cytomegalovirus infection. Each CDR3 protein is one row after TCRdb ran MiXCR on the reads. Of around 200,000 distinct CDR3 sequences in the sample, approximately 18% were seen once. What was sequenced was CD8+ T cells from PBMCs. The receptors derive from a human donor in good health (CMV status not recorded). Some clones in this sample may be carry-over from other donors' samples. The CDR3 runs from the conserved cysteine through the conserved F or W. The D gene is left open where the match is weak. Clone size is given for some rows only: seen once, a few or many times, or a class if the clone is expanded.

CDR3 DNA | CDR3 protein | V gene | D gene | J gene | clone size
TGTGCCACCAGCAGGGACAGGGGGGGTACGATTGGGCAGTACTTC | CATSRDRGGTIGQYF | TRBV15 | TRBD1 | TRBJ2-7 | few
TGTGCCAGCAAGTGGGGGGGAGGCAATCAGCCCCAGCATTTT | CASKWGGGNQPQHF | TRBV6-1 | - | TRBJ1-5 | -
TGTGCCAGTGTGACGGGAGCAGATACGCAGTATTTT | CASVTGADTQYF | TRBV7-9 | - | TRBJ2-3 | few
TGCGCCAGCAGCCCACCCTCAGGGGAAGCTTTCTTT | CASSPPSGEAFF | TRBV4-1 | - | TRBJ1-1 | few
TGTGCCAGCAGTCGCCGCGGGGTTGGCACTGAAGCTTTCTTT | CASSRRGVGTEAFF | TRBV6-2/TRBV6-3 | - | TRBJ1-1 | few
TGTGCCAGCAGTTTATCCGGGACAGGGTACGGCGATGAGCAGTTCTTC | CASSLSGTGYGDEQFF | TRBV27 | TRBD1 | TRBJ2-1 | many
TGTGCCAGCAGCCAAGGGGGCCCAGAGACCCAGTACTTC | CASSQGGPETQYF | TRBV4-2 | - | TRBJ2-5 | once
TGTGCCAGCAGACCTACAGGGGGCACTGAAGCTTTCTTT | CASRPTGGTEAFF | TRBV7-9 | TRBD1 | TRBJ1-1 | few
TGCAGCGTTGAAGATCCGGTCGGGACGTCTAGCACAGATACGCAGTATTTT | CSVEDPVGTSSTDTQYF | TRBV29-1 | - | TRBJ2-3 | -
TGTGCCAGCAGCTTACGGGACAGGGGGGGGGAGACCCAGTACTTC | CASSLRDRGGETQYF | TRBV7-6 | TRBD1 | TRBJ2-5 | -
TGCAGTGCTAGAGGGATTTTCAGTCCGGGACAGGGGGCCTTTGGATACGAGCAGTACTTC | CSARGIFSPGQGAFGYEQYF | TRBV20-1 | TRBD1 | TRBJ2-7 | -
TGTGCCAGCAGTTCGGAAAAAGGCGGGGGGCCCACAGATACGCAGTATTTT | CASSSEKGGGPTDTQYF | TRBV6-1 | TRBD2 | TRBJ2-3 | many
TGTGCCAGCAGCCTGGCCGGGTCTACCTACGAGCAGTACTTC | CASSLAGSTYEQYF | TRBV7-2 | - | TRBJ2-7 | few
TGTGCCAGCAGCCAAGACAGGACCATCACAGATACGCAGTATTTT | CASSQDRTITDTQYF | TRBV14 | - | TRBJ2-3 | few
TGTGCCAGCAGCATCCTAGCGGGGGGGCTAAATGAGCAGTTCTTC | CASSILAGGLNEQFF | TRBV7-8 | TRBD2 | TRBJ2-1 | -
TGTGCCAGCAGTTACGTGATAGCGGGGGACTATGGGGCCAACGTCCTGACTTTC | CASSYVIAGDYGANVLTF | TRBV6-6 | TRBD2 | TRBJ2-6 | -